The 5 T cell receptor beta chains below all came from one sample that was sequenced in a study of T cells after yellow fever vaccination. Using its own MiXCR run on the 5' RACE reads, TCRdb lists one record per CDR3 protein. In the table there are fewer than 7,000 distinct CDR3 sequences, under 8.5% of which are singletons. Source: PBMCs, either bulk or a sorted T-cell subset (CD4+, CD8+, memory, or dextramer-sorted; not recorded which), taken around 15 days after the first yellow fever vaccination. The receptors were sampled from a man younger than 35 who received the YFV17D yellow fever vaccine.

This clonotype was counted ten times or more. This sequence joins TRBV7-9 and TRBJ2-5, with 8 bases aligning to TRBD1. Germline values: CDR1 SEHNR, CDR2 FQNEAQ (reference sequence). V gave up 1 base and J gave up 1 base; unmatched junction bases: 5. CDR3 size: 16 residues. In nucleotides, the CDR3 is TGTGCCAGCAGCTTAGGTGACAGGGGTTTCCAAGAGACCCAGTACTTC. It specifies CASSLGDRGFQETQYF.

This clonotype showed up many times. This chain connects TRBV5-6 to TRBJ2-7, with TRBD2 as a possible D gene (6 bases). This CDR3 comprises 17 residues. V was cut by 2 bases and J by 0 bases, with 18 bases left in between. Germline assignment: CDR1 SGHDT and CDR2 YYEEEE. The CDR3 reads CASSFRGRRGSSYEQYV. The CDR3 coding sequence is TGTGCCAGCAGCTTTCGCGGGCGGAGGGGAAGCTCCTACGAGCAGTACGTC.

This clonotype was seen ten or more times. The rearrangement joins TRBV11-2 to TRBJ1-1; D might be TRBD1 (6 bases). V dropped 4 bases and J dropped 5 bases, with 11 bases sitting between them. The germline CDR1 and CDR2 sequences are SGHAT and FQNNGV. This CDR3 comprises 13 residues. In nucleotides, the CDR3 is TGTGCCAGCAGCTGGGGGGCGGGTACTGAAGCTTTCTTT. Translation gives CASSWGAGTEAFF.

Many counts were recorded for this clonotype. This chain connects TRBV19 to TRBJ2-7, with 10 bases matching TRBD1. The germline V gene encodes CDR1 LNHDA and CDR2 SQIVND (reference sequence). Unmatched junction bases numbered 10, after V lost 6 bases and J lost 5 bases. The length of the CDR3 is 15 residues. CDR3 sequence reads: CASSIGTGASNEQYF. The CDR3, as DNA: TGTGCCAGTAGCATCGGGACAGGGGCATCAAACGAGCAGTACTTC.

There are many counts of this clonotype. The chain has TRBV7-2 and TRBJ2-2; 8 bases align to TRBD1. Germline trimming cut 3 bases from V and 4 bases from J; bases unmatched to any gene: 4. The CDR3 consists of 15 residues. The germline gives CDR1 SGHTA, CDR2 FQGNSA. The CDR3, as DNA: TGTGCCAGCAGCTTGGGACAGGCATCCACCGGGGAGCTGTTTTTT. Amino acid sequence: CASSLGQASTGELFF.